This TCR beta chain was recovered during a study of T-cell memory formation after mild COVID-19. The J segment lost 3 bases and the V segment lost 2 bases, leaving 6 bases of the junction unmatched. This CDR3 comprises 15 residues. The germline V gene has CDR1 KGHSH and CDR2 LQKENI. Many counts were recorded for this clonotype. TCRdb re-analysed the 5' RACE reads in MiXCR, keeping a single row per CDR3 protein. This sample has about 150,000 distinct CDR3 sequences, with around 25% found just once. This clonotype was sampled from an adult woman who had mild COVID-19 (a few samples of this study predate the infection). Cell type and time point are not known. Material: PBMCs or a T cell subset sorted from them (not recorded which). The chain combines TRBV18 with TRBJ2-7; 8 nucleotides match TRBD1. The CDR3 bases are TGTGCCAGCTCACCAATCGGACAGGGAAACTACGAGCAGTACTTC. This translates into CASSPIGQGNYEQYF.